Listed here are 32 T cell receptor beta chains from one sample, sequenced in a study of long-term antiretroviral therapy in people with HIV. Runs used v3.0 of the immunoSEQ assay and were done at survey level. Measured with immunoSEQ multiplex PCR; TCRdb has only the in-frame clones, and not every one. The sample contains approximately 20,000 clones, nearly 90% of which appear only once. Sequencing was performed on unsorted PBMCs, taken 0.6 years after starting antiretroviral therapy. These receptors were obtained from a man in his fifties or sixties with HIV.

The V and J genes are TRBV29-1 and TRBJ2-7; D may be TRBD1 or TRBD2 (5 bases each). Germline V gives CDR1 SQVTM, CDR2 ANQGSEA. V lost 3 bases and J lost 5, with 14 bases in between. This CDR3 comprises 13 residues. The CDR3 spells CSVDSGRWDEQYF. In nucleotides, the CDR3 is TGCAGCGTTGATTCGGGACGGTGGGACGAGCAGTACTTC.

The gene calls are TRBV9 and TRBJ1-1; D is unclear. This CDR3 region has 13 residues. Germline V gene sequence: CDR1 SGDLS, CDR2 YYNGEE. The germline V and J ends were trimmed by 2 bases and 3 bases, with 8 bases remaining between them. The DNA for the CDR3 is TGTGCCAGCAGCGTGGGGTGGCACACTGAAGCTTTCTTT. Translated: CASSVGWHTEAFF.

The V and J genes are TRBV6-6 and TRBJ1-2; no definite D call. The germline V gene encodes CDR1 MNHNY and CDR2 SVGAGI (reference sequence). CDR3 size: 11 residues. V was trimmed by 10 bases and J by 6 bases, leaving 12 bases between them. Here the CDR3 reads CAMRRVDGYTF. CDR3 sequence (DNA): TGTGCCATGCGGAGGGTTGATGGCTACACCTTC.

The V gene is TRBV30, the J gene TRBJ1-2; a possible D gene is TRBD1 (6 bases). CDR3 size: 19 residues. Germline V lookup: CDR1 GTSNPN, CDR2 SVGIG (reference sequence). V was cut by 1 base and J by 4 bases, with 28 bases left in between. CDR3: CAWSELLTPGHRPLYGYTF. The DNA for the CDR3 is TGTGCCTGGAGTGAGCTCCTTACACCGGGACACCGACCACTCTATGGCTACACCTTC.

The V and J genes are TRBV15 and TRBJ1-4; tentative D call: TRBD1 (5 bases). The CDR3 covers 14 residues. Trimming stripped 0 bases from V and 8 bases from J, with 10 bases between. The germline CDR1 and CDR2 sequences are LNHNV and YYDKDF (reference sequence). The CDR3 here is CATSREGGREKLFF. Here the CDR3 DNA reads TGTGCCACCAGCAGAGAGGGGGGTCGGGAAAAACTGTTTTTT.

The CDR3 sequence is CGGAGAGQYF. For the CDR3, the DNA is TGTGGGGGAGCGGGAGCAGGTCAGTACTTC. The chain is built from TRBV30 and TRBJ2-7; 8 nucleotides line up with TRBD2. This CDR3 has 10 residues. Germline V gene sequence: CDR1 GTSNPN, CDR2 SVGIG (reference sequence).

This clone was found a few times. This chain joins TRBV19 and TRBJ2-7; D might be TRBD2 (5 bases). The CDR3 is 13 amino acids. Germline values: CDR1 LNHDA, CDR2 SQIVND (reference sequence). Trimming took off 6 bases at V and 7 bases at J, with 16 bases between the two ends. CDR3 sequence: CASSTPGGSEQYF. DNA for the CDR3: TGTGCCAGTAGCACTCCCGGCGGGTCTGAGCAGTACTTC.

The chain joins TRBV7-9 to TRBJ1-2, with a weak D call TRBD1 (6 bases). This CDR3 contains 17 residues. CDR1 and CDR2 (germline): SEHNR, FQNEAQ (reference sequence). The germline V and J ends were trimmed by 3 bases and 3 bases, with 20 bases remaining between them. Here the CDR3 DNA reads TGTGCCAGCAGCTTGTGGCCACACAGGGTAGGGGACTATGGCTACACCTTC. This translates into CASSLWPHRVGDYGYTF.

In nucleotides, the CDR3 is TGTGCCAGCAGCCAAGAAGTAGCCAGGGGGATCCAGTACTTC. Protein product: CASSQEVARGIQYF. The J gene is TRBJ2-5, the V gene TRBV4-2; 7 nucleotides line up with TRBD1. CDR3 size: 14 residues. Germline V gene data show CDR1 as LGHNA and CDR2 as YNFKEQ. Trimming at V came to 0 bases and at J to 10 bases, leaving 8 bases not matched to a gene.

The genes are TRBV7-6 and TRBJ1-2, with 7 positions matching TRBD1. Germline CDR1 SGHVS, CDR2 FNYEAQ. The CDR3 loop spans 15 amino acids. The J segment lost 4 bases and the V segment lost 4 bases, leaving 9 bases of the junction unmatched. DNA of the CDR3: TGTGCCAGCAGCTCCCAACAGGGGCCCGGCTATGGCTACACCTTC. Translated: CASSSQQGPGYGYTF.

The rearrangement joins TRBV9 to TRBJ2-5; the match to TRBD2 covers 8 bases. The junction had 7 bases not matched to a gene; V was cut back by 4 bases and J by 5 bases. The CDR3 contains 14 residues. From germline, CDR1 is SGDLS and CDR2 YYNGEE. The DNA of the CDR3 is TGTGCCAGCAGCCAGCTCGGGGGGGCCGAGACCCAGTACTTC. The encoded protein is CASSQLGGAETQYF.

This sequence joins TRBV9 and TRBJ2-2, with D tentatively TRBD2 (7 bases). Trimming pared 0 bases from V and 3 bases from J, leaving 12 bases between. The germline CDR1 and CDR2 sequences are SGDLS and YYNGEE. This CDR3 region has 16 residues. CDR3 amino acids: CASSVGGGYDTGELFF. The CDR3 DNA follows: TGTGCCAGCAGCGTAGGCGGGGGCTACGACACCGGGGAGCTGTTTTTT. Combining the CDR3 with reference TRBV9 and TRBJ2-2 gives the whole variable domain DSGVTQTPKHLITATGQRVTLRCSPRSGDLSVYWYQQSLDQGLQFLIQYYNGEERAKGNILERFSAQQFPDLHSELNLSSLELGDSALYFCASSVGGGYDTGELFFGEGSRLTVL.

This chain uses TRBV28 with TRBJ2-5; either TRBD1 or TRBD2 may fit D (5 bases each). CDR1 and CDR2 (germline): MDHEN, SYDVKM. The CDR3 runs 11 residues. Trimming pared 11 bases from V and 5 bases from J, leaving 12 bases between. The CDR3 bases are TGTGCCCTCGGGACCGCGGAGACCCAGTACTTC. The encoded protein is CALGTAETQYF.

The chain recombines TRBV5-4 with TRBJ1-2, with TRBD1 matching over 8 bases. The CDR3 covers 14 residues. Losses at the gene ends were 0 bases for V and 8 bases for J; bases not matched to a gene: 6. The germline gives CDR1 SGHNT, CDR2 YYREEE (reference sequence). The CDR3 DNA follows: TGTGCCAGCAGCTTGGGTCAGGGGGCTGAGGGCTACACCTTC. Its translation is CASSLGQGAEGYTF. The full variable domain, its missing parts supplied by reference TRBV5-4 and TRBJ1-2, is ETGVTQSPTHLIKTRGQQVTLRCSSQSGHNTVSWYQQALGQGPQFIFQYYREEENGRGNFPPRFSGLQFPNYSSELNVNALELDDSALYLCASSLGQGAEGYTFGSGTRLTVV.

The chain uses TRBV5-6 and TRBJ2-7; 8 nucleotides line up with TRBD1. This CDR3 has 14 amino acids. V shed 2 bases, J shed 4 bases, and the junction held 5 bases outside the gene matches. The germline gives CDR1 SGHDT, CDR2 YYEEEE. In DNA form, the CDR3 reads TGTGCCAGCAGCTTAGGACAGGGAGCTTACGAGCAGTACTTC. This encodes CASSLGQGAYEQYF. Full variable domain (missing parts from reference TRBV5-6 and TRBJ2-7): DAGVTQSPTHLIKTRGQQVTLRCSPKSGHDTVSWYQQALGQGPQFIFQYYEEEERQRGNFPDRFSGHQFPNYSSELNVNALLLGDSALYLCASSLGQGAYEQYFGPGTRLTVT.

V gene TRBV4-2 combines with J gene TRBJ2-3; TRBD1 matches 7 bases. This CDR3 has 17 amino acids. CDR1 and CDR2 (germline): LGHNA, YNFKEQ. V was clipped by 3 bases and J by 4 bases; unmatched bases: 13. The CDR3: CASSHAATGWGSDTQYF. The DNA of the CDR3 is TGTGCCAGCAGCCACGCCGCGACAGGGTGGGGATCAGATACGCAGTATTTT.

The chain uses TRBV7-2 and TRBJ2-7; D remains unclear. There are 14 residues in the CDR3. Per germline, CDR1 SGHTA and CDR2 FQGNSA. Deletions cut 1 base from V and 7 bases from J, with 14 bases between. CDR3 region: CASSLEEVPPEQYF. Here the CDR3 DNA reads TGTGCCAGCAGCTTAGAAGAGGTCCCCCCGGAGCAGTACTTC.

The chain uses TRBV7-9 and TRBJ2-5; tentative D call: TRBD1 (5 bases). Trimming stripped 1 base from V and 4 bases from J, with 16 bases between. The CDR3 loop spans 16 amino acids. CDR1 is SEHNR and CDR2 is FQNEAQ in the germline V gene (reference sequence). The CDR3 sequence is CASSLGAGIDGETQYF. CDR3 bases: TGTGCCAGCAGCTTAGGGGCAGGGATAGATGGAGAGACCCAGTACTTC. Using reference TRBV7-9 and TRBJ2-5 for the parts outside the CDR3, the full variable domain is DTGVSQNPRHKITKRGQNVTFRCDPISEHNRLYWYRQTLGQGPEFLTYFQNEAQLEKSRLLSDRFSAERPKGSFSTLEIQRTEQGDSAMYLCASSLGAGIDGETQYFGPGTRLLVL.

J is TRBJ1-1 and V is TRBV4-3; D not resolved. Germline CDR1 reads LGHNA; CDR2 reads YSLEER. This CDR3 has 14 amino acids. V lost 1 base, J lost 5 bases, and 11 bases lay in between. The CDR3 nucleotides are TGCGCCAGCAGCCAAGTACGGGGTTCGACTGAAGCTTTCTTT. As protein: CASSQVRGSTEAFF.

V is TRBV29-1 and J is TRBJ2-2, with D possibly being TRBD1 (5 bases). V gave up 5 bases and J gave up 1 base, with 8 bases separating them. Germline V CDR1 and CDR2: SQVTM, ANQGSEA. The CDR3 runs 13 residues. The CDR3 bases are TGCAGCGTTCGACAGCAGAACACCGGGGAGCTGTTTTTT. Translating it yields CSVRQQNTGELFF.

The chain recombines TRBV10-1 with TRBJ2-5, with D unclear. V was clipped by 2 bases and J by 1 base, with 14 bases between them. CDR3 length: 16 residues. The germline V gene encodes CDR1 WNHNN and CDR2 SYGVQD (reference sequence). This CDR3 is CASSEVRVFGQETQYF. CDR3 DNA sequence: TGCGCCAGCAGTGAGGTTAGAGTTTTCGGCCAAGAGACCCAGTACTTC.

CDR3 region: CASSVSPTVETQYF. DNA for the CDR3: TGTGCCAGCAGCGTCAGTCCAACAGTAGAGACCCAGTACTTC. The chain uses TRBV9 and TRBJ2-5; D is ambiguous. The germline V gene has CDR1 SGDLS and CDR2 YYNGEE. The CDR3 has 14 amino acids. Trimming stripped 2 bases from V and 4 bases from J, with 12 bases between.

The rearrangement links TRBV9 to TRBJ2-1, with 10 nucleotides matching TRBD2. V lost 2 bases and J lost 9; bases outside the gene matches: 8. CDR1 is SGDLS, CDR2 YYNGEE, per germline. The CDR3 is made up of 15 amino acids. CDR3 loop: CASSVASGGFSEQFF. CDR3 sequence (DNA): TGTGCCAGCAGCGTGGCTAGCGGGGGATTCTCTGAGCAGTTCTTC.

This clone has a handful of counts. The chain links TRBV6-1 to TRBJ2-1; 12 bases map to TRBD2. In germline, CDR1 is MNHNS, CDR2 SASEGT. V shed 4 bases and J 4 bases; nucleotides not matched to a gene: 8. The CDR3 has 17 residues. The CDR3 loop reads CASSASGGARSYNEQFF. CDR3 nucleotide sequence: TGTGCCAGCAGTGCTAGCGGGGGGGCCCGGAGTTACAATGAGCAGTTCTTC.

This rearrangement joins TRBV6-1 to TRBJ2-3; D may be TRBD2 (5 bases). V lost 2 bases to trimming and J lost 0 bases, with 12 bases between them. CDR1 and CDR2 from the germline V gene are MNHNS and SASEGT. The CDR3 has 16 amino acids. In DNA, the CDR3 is TGTGCCAGCAGTGAAACGGCTAGCATAAGCACAGATACGCAGTATTTT. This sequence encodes CASSETASISTDTQYF.

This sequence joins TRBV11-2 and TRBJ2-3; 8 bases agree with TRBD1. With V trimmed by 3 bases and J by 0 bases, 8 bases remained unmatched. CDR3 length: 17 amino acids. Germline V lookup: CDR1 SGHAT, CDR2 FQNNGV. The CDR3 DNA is TGTGCCAGCAGCTTTTCTTGGACAGGGACTAGCACAGATACGCAGTATTTT. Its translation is CASSFSWTGTSTDTQYF.

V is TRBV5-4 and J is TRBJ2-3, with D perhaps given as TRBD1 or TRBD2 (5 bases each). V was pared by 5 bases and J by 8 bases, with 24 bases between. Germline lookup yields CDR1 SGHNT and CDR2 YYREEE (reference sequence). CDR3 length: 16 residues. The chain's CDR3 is CASRPTGTPLVGTQYF. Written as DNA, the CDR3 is TGTGCCAGCAGACCAACCGGGACCCCCCTTGTTGGTACGCAGTATTTT.

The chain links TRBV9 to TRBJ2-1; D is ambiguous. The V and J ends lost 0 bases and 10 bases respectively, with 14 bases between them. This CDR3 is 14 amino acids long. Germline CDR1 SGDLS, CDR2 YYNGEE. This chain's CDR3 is CASSVATSAGEQFF. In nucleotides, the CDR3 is TGTGCCAGCAGCGTAGCTACGTCAGCTGGGGAGCAGTTCTTC.

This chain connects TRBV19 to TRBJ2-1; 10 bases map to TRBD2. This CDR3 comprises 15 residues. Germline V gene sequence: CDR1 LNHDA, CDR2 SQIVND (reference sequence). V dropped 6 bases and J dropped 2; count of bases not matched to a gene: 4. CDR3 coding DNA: TGTGCCAGTAGGGTAGCGGGGGGAGCCTACAATGAGCAGTTCTTC. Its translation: CASRVAGGAYNEQFF.

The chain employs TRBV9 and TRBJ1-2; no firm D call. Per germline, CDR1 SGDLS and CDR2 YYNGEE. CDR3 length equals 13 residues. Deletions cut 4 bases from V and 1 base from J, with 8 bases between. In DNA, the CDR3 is TGTGCCAGCAGCCCAGACATTAACTATGGCTACACCTTC. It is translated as CASSPDINYGYTF.

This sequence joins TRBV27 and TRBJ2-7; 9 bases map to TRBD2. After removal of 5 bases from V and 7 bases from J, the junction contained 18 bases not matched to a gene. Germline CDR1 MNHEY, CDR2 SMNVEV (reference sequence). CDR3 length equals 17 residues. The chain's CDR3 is CASSRIAGEIFLGEQYF. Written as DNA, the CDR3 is TGTGCCAGCAGTCGGATAGCGGGAGAGATCTTCCTAGGGGAGCAGTACTTC.

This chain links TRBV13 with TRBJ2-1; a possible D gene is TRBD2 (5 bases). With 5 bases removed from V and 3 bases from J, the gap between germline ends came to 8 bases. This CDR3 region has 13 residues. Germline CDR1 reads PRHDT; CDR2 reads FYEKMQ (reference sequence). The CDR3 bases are TGTGCCAGCAGCCCGGCGGGCTACAATGAGCAGTTCTTC. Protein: CASSPAGYNEQFF.